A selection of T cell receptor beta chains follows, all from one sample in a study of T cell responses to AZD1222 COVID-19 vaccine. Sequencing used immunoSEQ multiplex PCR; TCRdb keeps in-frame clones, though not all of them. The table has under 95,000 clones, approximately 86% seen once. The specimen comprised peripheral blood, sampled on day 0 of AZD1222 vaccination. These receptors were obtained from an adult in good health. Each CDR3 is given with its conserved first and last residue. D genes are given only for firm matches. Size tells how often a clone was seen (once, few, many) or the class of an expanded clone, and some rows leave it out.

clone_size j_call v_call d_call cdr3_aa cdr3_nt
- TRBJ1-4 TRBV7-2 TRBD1 CASSSWRGQGSEKLFF TGTGCCAGCAGCTCGTGGAGGGGACAGGGCTCTGAAAAACTGTTTTTT
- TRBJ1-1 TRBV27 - CAIRKVGDTEAFF TGTGCCATCCGGAAAGTGGGGGACACTGAAGCTTTCTTT
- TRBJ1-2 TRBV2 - CATRDPPGGYTF TGTGCCACTCGGGACCCACCGGGGGGCTACACCTTC
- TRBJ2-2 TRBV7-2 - CASSLGLITGELFF TGTGCCAGCAGCTTAGGACTGATCACCGGGGAGCTGTTTTTT
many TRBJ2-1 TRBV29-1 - CSVPLVGQFF TGCAGCGTTCCTCTAGTGGGGCAGTTCTTC
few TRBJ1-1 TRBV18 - CASSPSQPNTEAFF TGTGCCAGCTCACCAAGTCAACCGAACACTGAAGCTTTCTTT
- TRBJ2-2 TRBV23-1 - CASSSGTSRKNTGELFF TGCGCCAGCAGTTCCGGGACATCGAGAAAGAACACCGGGGAGCTGTTTTTT
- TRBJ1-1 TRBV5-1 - CASSPGPESEAFF TGCGCCAGCAGCCCGGGGCCAGAATCTGAAGCTTTCTTT
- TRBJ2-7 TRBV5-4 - CASSMRLAYEQYF TGTGCCAGCAGTATGCGGCTAGCCTACGAGCAGTACTTC
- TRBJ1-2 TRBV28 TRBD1 CASSTLGQGSGGYTF TGTGCCAGCAGCACCCTGGGACAGGGCTCGGGAGGCTACACCTTC
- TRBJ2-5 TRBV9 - CASSVDDSGTQYF TGTGCCAGCAGCGTAGATGACTCCGGGACCCAGTACTTC
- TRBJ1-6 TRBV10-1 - CASTYNRTGVDSPLHF TGCGCCAGCACATACAACAGGACCGGAGTGGATTCACCCCTCCACTTT
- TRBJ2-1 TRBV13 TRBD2 CASRGSGRAGEQFF TGTGCCAGTAGAGGGAGCGGGAGGGCTGGTGAGCAGTTCTTC
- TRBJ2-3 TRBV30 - CAWSVPGTDTQYF TGTGCCTGGAGTGTACCGGGGACAGATACGCAGTATTTT
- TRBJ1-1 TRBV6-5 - CASRITLSTPAFF TGTGCCAGCAGGATTACATTGTCCACCCCAGCTTTCTTT
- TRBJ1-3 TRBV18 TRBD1 CASSLDRLGNTIYF TGTGCCAGCTCACTGGACAGGCTTGGAAACACCATATATTTT
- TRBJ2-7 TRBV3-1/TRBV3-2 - CASSQEEGRSEQYF TGTGCCAGCAGCCAAGAAGAGGGGAGGAGCGAGCAGTACTTC
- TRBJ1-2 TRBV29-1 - CSVELPAYYGYTF TGCAGCGTTGAACTTCCGGCCTACTATGGCTACACCTTC
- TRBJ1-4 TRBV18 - CASSPPVGRSNEKLFF TGTGCCAGCTCACCACCGGTGGGGCGGAGTAATGAAAAACTGTTTTTT
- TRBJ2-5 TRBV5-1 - CASLGETQYF TGCGCCAGCTTAGGAGAGACCCAGTACTTC
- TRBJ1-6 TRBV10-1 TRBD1 CASSGTRGPESPLHF TGCGCCAGCAGTGGAACCAGGGGGCCGGAATCACCCCTCCACTTT
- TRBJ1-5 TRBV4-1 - CASSQENDQPQHF TGCGCCAGCAGCCAAGAAAATGATCAGCCCCAGCATTTT
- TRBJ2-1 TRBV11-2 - CASRDPIDNEQFF TGTGCCAGCAGGGATCCTATTGACAATGAGCAGTTCTTC
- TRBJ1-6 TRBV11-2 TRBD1 CASSTQQQGAVNSPLHF TGTGCCAGCAGCACCCAGCAACAGGGGGCAGTAAATTCACCCCTCCACTTT
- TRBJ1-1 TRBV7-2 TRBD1 CASTGQMNTEAFF TGTGCCAGCACGGGACAGATGAACACTGAAGCTTTCTTT
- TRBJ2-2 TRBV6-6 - CASSYVSTGELFF TGTGCCAGCAGTTACGTCAGCACCGGGGAGCTGTTTTTT
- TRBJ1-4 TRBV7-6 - CASSLQATNEKLFF TGTGCCAGCAGCTTACAGGCTACTAATGAAAAACTGTTTTTT
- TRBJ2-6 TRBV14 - CASSQDAPGANVLTF TGTGCCAGCAGCCAAGACGCCCCTGGGGCCAACGTCCTGACTTTC
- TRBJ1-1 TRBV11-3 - CASSPRGTANTEAFF TGTGCCAGCAGCCCTAGAGGCACAGCGAACACTGAAGCTTTCTTT
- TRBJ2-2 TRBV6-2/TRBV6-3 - CASSLSGNTGELFF TGTGCCAGCAGCCTTAGCGGAAACACCGGGGAGCTGTTTTTT
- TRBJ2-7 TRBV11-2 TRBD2 CASSSGTSGRPGLFEQYF TGTGCCAGCAGCTCCGGGACTAGCGGGAGACCCGGGCTTTTCGAGCAGTACTTC
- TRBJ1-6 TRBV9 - CASSRAANSPLHF TGTGCCAGCAGCAGGGCAGCTAATTCACCCCTCCACTTT
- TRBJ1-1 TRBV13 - CASSPDGGGHTEAFF TGTGCCAGCAGCCCCGATGGGGGGGGCCACACTGAAGCTTTCTTT
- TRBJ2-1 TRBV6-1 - CASSDNLGFWSYNEQFF TGTGCCAGCAGTGATAACCTGGGGTTTTGGTCCTACAATGAGCAGTTCTTC
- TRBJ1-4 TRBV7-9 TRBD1 CASTRGGRPILNEKLFF TGTGCCAGCACCCGAGGGGGCAGGCCTATCCTTAATGAAAAACTGTTTTTT
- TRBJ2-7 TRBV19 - CASSPPGLFYEQYF TGTGCCAGTAGTCCACCGGGACTGTTCTACGAGCAGTACTTC